This is a list of T cell receptor beta chains from one sample in a study of monozygotic twins with inflammatory bowel disease. TCRdb reworked the 5' RACE reads into one entry per CDR3 protein, no DNA. This listing includes 440,000 or so distinct CDR3 sequences. The sequencing sample was made of blood. Receptor source: a human donor with ulcerative colitis or Crohn's disease, or a healthy co-twin of an affected twin (not recorded which). Both conserved end residues are part of each CDR3. Each record gives: J gene, V gene, CDR3 protein.

J: TRBJ1-2
V: TRBV10-2
CDR3: CASSESTLRNYGYTF

J: TRBJ1-2
V: TRBV29-1
CDR3: CSVGAGGASGYTF

J: TRBJ2-5
V: TRBV3-1
CDR3: CASSQIETQYF

J: TRBJ2-1
V: TRBV9
CDR3: CASSVVQAGYNEQFF

J: TRBJ1-5
V: TRBV7-9
CDR3: CASSPGGAEDQPQHF

J: TRBJ1-3
V: TRBV28
CDR3: CASKAHVTGGNTIYF

J: TRBJ2-7
V: TRBV18
CDR3: CASSLSGALSHEQYF

J: TRBJ1-5
V: TRBV5-4
CDR3: CASSSVLRDRVISNQPQHF

J: TRBJ1-1
V: TRBV10-3
CDR3: CAITPGMNTEAFF

J: TRBJ2-2
V: TRBV6-2/TRBV6-3
CDR3: CASSLQPGELFF

J: TRBJ2-2
V: TRBV28
CDR3: CASSPPLLRTSANTGELFF

J: TRBJ2-1
V: TRBV24-1
CDR3: CATSPGLDPNEQFF

J: TRBJ2-1
V: TRBV14
CDR3: CASSLKPGLAWYEQFF

J: TRBJ1-2
V: TRBV18
CDR3: CASSPGTGHYGYTF

J: TRBJ1-2
V: TRBV7-2
CDR3: CASSSGQVDGYTF

J: TRBJ1-4
V: TRBV15
CDR3: CATSREGPIEKLFF

J: TRBJ2-1
V: TRBV18
CDR3: CASSPFSGGLHEQFF

J: TRBJ2-1
V: TRBV5-1
CDR3: CASSLGGADDPKIF

J: TRBJ2-1
V: TRBV14
CDR3: CASSQIAGVLTEQFF

J: TRBJ1-1
V: TRBV7-2
CDR3: CASSLGQGSSREAFF

J: TRBJ2-7
V: TRBV7-9
CDR3: CASTLFGGESLYEQYF

J: TRBJ2-2
V: TRBV7-2
CDR3: CASSFSRVNTGELFF

J: TRBJ2-7
V: TRBV10-3
CDR3: CAISEPPGTGVTYEQYF

J: TRBJ2-3
V: TRBV20-1
CDR3: CSATLSEADTQYF

J: TRBJ2-1
V: TRBV20-1
CDR3: CSAGWTSGRAYEQFF

J: TRBJ2-5
V: TRBV5-6
CDR3: CASSSRLAEETQYF

J: TRBJ1-2
V: TRBV13
CDR3: CASSSQGVDYGYTF

J: TRBJ1-2
V: TRBV7-3
CDR3: CASSPGVGTGYTF

J: TRBJ2-1
V: TRBV4-1
CDR3: CASSQDDRLAGGNEQFF

J: TRBJ1-1
V: TRBV29-1
CDR3: CSVHDRLNTEAFF

J: TRBJ2-1
V: TRBV29-1
CDR3: CSGSGRGGSEQFF

J: TRBJ2-1
V: TRBV12-3/TRBV12-4
CDR3: CASSLAEAGEQFF

J: TRBJ1-1
V: TRBV7-2
CDR3: CASSTQQGPNTEAFF

J: TRBJ1-3
V: TRBV20-1
CDR3: CSASEPRGFLSSGNTIYF

J: TRBJ1-2
V: TRBV20-1
CDR3: CSAPPGQGAVNYGYTF

J: TRBJ2-3
V: TRBV29-1
CDR3: CSVEGQGITDTQYF

J: TRBJ1-2
V: TRBV5-1
CDR3: CASSLSPTGGYGYTF

J: TRBJ1-6
V: TRBV6-5
CDR3: CASSSRTDYNSPLHF

J: TRBJ2-4
V: TRBV14
CDR3: CASSQGGFGNIQYF

J: TRBJ2-7
V: TRBV27
CDR3: CASSPPAGEGIYEQYF

J: TRBJ1-1
V: TRBV4-1
CDR3: CASRAGGRNTEAFF

J: TRBJ2-7
V: TRBV29-1
CDR3: CSVGGTVSSYEQYF

J: TRBJ1-6
V: TRBV5-6
CDR3: CASSLRTGGNSPLHF

J: TRBJ1-5
V: TRBV12-3/TRBV12-4
CDR3: CASTKTGDQPQHF

J: TRBJ2-7
V: TRBV25-1
CDR3: CASSVTGVSYEQYF